This T cell receptor (beta chain) was observed in a study of cytomegalovirus exposure and HLA in healthy donors. Study overall: Within an early data release were about 85 million unique TCRs drawn from HLA-typed donors.

Concerning this clone itself: Its specificity is not known.

Study-wide points: Listed as cytomegalovirus-associated were 150 or so TCR beta chains. TRBV6-2, TRBV6-3 and some other V segments were excluded as indistinguishable. A later examination showed that TCR association rates differed by HLA locus, with DRB1 most and HLA-C fewest.

Researchers ran the PCR with 60 Vbeta and 13 Jbeta primers. TCRdb's table, derived via immunoSEQ multiplex PCR, lists solely in-frame clones and lacks some. This listing includes approximately 82,000 clones. This CDR3 spans 15 amino acids. Per germline, CDR1 SGHTA and CDR2 FQGNSA. The V segment lost 3 bases and the J segment 2 bases; nucleotides outside the gene matches: 4. The genes are TRBV7-2 and TRBJ2-1; 7 nucleotides agree with TRBD2. The TCR comes from a woman aged 55 to 70 in good health and CMV-seronegative. Sequencing was carried out using PBMCs. The CDR3 loop is CASSFQRDTYNEQFF. CDR3 DNA sequence: TGTGCCAGCAGCTTCCAGCGGGATACCTACAATGAGCAGTTCTTC.